This TCR beta chain derives from a study of early T cells in non-severe SARS-CoV-2 infection. One entry per CDR3 protein, called by TCRdb with MiXCR from the 5' RACE reads. The sample lists roughly 56,000 distinct CDR3 sequences, under 8.5% occurring once. V gave up 3 bases and J gave up 1 base, with 15 bases separating them. The CDR3 has 16 amino acids. Germline V gene sequence: CDR1 LNHDA, CDR2 SQIVND (reference sequence). Ten or more counts support this clonotype. Sequencing was done on a sample of whole blood. The chain couples TRBV19 to TRBJ1-1, with a weak D call TRBD1 (6 bases). The TCR sequence derives from an adult who was a healthcare worker with PCR-confirmed SARS-CoV-2 infection or an uninfected control (not recorded which). CDR3 sequence reads: CASSMVRTAQNTEAFF. CDR3 nucleotides: TGTGCCAGTAGTATGGTAAGGACAGCTCAGAACACTGAAGCTTTCTTT.